Sequencing of this TCR beta chain was carried out in a study of siplizumab effects on memory and regulatory T cells. Findings and limits, study-wide: Assignment of a naive or memory phenotype failed for roughly 75-95% of the proliferating CD4+ or CD8+ clones. It seemed that naive T cells were more diverse than memory cells and were major contributors to the alloresponse.

Comments on this clone: Antigen unknown.

V dropped 5 bases and J dropped 6; count of bases not matched to a gene: 5. This CDR3 region has 16 residues. The V gene's germline CDR1 is SEHNR and CDR2 FQNEAQ (reference sequence). Only in-frame clones appear in the TCRdb table, and some are missing; sequencing was by immunoSEQ multiplex PCR. Of 70,000 to 95,000 clones detected, about 96% appear once; the ten largest clones hold roughly 0.033%. The study took a few donor pairs, and their unstimulated naive, memory, effector memory and TEMRA subsets were sequenced. The source is a human donor in good health. J is TRBJ2-1 and V is TRBV7-9; 15 bases map to TRBD2. The sample consisted of naive CD4+ T cells sorted from blood. The CDR3: CASSTGLAGGLNEQFF. CDR3 sequence (DNA): TGTGCCAGCAGCACTGGACTAGCGGGGGGGCTCAATGAGCAGTTCTTC.